Only a few counts were recorded for the clone carrying this T cell receptor (beta chain). TCRdb's table, derived via immunoSEQ multiplex PCR, lists solely in-frame clones and lacks some. The repertoire has almost 65,000 clones, 82% of them found once; the top ten carry about 10%. Germline-derived CDR1 and CDR2 are LNHDA and SQIVND (reference sequence). V trimming: 5 bases; J trimming: 3 bases; junction bases outside the gene matches: 14. CDR3 length: 17 residues. This specimen comes from a study of glioma-infiltrating T cells after dendritic cell vaccination. The TCR was taken from a human donor with glioblastoma. This chain uses TRBV19 with TRBJ2-3; 7 bases fit TRBD2. Here the sequenced sample was blood, taken before dendritic cell vaccination. The CDR3 here is CASSLKRGGGNTDTQYF. As DNA, the CDR3 is TGTGCCAGTAGTCTTAAGCGGGGCGGGGGTAATACAGATACGCAGTATTTT.